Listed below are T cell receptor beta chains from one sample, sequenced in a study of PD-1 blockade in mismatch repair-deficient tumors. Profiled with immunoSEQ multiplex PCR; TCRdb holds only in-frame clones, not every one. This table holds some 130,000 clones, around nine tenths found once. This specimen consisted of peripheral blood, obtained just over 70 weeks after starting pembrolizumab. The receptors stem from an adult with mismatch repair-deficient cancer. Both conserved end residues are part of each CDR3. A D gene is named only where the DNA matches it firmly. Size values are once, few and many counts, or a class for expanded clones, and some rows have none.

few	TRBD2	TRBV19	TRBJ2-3	CASSDPIGREGADTQYF	TGTGCCAGTAGTGACCCGATTGGTCGGGAGGGTGCAGATACGCAGTATTTT
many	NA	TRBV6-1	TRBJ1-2	CASLEAELYGYTF	TGTGCCAGCCTCGAGGCGGAGCTTTATGGCTACACCTTC
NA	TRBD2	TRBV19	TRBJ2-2	CASSTSGRNTGELFF	TGTGCCAGTAGTACGAGCGGGAGGAACACCGGGGAGCTGTTTTTT
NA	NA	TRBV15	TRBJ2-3	CATSNSGRQYF	TGTGCCACCAGCAATAGCGGTCGGCAGTATTTT
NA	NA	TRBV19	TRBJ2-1	CASSTTTGPYYNEQFF	TGTGCCAGTAGTACCACGACAGGTCCCTATTACAATGAGCAGTTCTTC
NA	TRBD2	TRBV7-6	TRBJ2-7	CASSGSGTSASYEQYF	TGTGCCAGCAGCGGATCGGGGACTAGCGCCTCCTACGAGCAGTACTTC
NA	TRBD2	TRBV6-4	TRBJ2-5	CASSDRIGLAGKYQETQYF	TGTGCCAGCAGTGACAGGATTGGACTAGCGGGGAAGTACCAAGAGACCCAGTACTTC
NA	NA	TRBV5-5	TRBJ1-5	CASSLGMGGQPQHF	TGTGCCAGCAGCTTAGGCATGGGTGGGCAGCCCCAGCATTTT
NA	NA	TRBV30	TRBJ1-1	CAWKIDANTEAFF	TGTGCCTGGAAGATCGACGCGAACACTGAAGCTTTCTTT
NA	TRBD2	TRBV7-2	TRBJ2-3	CASSPGGRDTQYF	TGTGCCAGCAGCCCGGGGGGGCGGGATACGCAGTATTTT